The next 32 T cell receptor beta chains were all read from a single sample in a study of blood T cell repertoires in COVID-19. Clones were sequenced by immunoSEQ multiplex PCR, and TCRdb holds only the in-frame ones, with some missing. The data contain tens of thousands of clones, approximately 82% of them singletons. Material: peripheral blood. The origin of the receptors is a woman older than 75 with acute or convalescent COVID-19.

This clone showed up just once. The rearrangement links TRBV5-1 to TRBJ2-7; D is unresolved. Germline values: CDR1 SGHRS, CDR2 YFSETQ. This CDR3 has 16 amino acids. Trimming left V 0 bases short and J 0 bases short, with 13 bases between. CDR3 in amino acids: CASSLAGGGSSYEQYF. DNA of the CDR3: TGCGCCAGCAGCTTGGCCGGCGGTGGTAGCTCCTACGAGCAGTACTTC.

In the case of this clone: At one boundary the junction diverges from the germline segment, which might be a read error. The chain joins TRBV11-2 to TRBJ1-2; TRBD1 is a possible D gene (6 bases). This CDR3 is built from 12 residues. Germline V lookup: CDR1 SGHAT, CDR2 FQNNGV. The CDR3 region is CASSFWGGKGFF. DNA of the CDR3: TGTGCCAGCAGCTTTTGGGGGGGCAAGGGCTTCTTC.

This clone was seen only a few times. CDR3 sequence (DNA): TGTGCCAGCAGTGCACAGGGTAGCCAGCCCCAGCATTTT. Translated, it gives CASSAQGSQPQHF. The chain is built from TRBV2 and TRBJ1-5; the D gene is possibly TRBD1 (6 bases). Germline CDR1 SNHLY, CDR2 FYNNEI. CDR3 size: 13 residues. V was trimmed by 4 bases and J by 7 bases, leaving 11 bases between them. Combining the CDR3 with reference TRBV2 and TRBJ1-5 gives the whole variable domain EPEVTQTPSHQVTQMGQEVILRCVPISNHLYFYWYRQILGQKVEFLVSFYNNEISEKSEIFDDQFSVERPDGSNFTLKIRSTKLEDSAMYFCASSAQGSQPQHFGDGTRLSIL.

This clone appeared once. This chain links TRBV28 with TRBJ1-5, with D possibly matching TRBD1 (6 bases). V was trimmed by 7 bases and J by 3 bases, leaving 19 bases between them. From germline, CDR1 is MDHEN and CDR2 SYDVKM. The CDR3 sequence is 16 residues long. The CDR3 region is CASKGGGNRVNQPQHF. CDR3 in DNA: TGTGCCAGCAAGGGGGGGGGTAACAGAGTCAATCAGCCCCAGCATTTT.

The V call is TRBV6-5, the J call TRBJ1-5, with unresolved D. The CDR3 is 13 residues long. Trimming left V 7 bases short and J 4 bases short, with 11 bases between. Looked up from germline, CDR1 is MNHEY and CDR2 is SVGAGI. CDR3 bases: TGTGCCAGCATTTTGCATACTAATCAGCCCCAGCATTTT. Residues: CASILHTNQPQHF.

CDR3 sequence reads: CASRPGVGTGPYEQYF. DNA for the CDR3: TGTGCCAGCAGACCCGGGGTAGGGACTGGACCCTACGAGCAGTACTTC. The V call is TRBV27, the J call TRBJ2-7; maybe TRBD2 (6 bases). Germline V lookup: CDR1 MNHEY, CDR2 SMNVEV (reference sequence). V was cut by 6 bases and J by 2 bases, with 20 bases left in between. CDR3 length equals 16 residues.

V and J are TRBV28 and TRBJ1-4; D unresolved. The germline gives CDR1 MDHEN, CDR2 SYDVKM. Trimming left V 6 bases short and J 6 bases short, with 14 bases between. The CDR3 runs 14 residues. CDR3 nucleotide sequence: TGTGCCAGCAGACCGAGGTGGTCGGATGAAAAACTGTTTTTT. Protein sequence: CASRPRWSDEKLFF.

This chain uses TRBV7-3 with TRBJ2-3; 10 bases map to TRBD1. The V gene's germline CDR1 is SGHTA and CDR2 FQGTGA. The CDR3 covers 16 residues. J was trimmed by 3 bases and V by 5 bases; bases with no gene match: 8. CDR3 sequence reads: CASSRSPGQGTDTQYF. CDR3 sequence (DNA): TGTGCCAGCAGCCGGAGTCCGGGACAGGGGACAGATACGCAGTATTTT.

The CDR3 DNA follows: TGTGCCAGCAGCTTAATACAGGGGTCCTACAATGAGCAGTTCTTC. It codes for CASSLIQGSYNEQFF. The J gene is TRBJ2-1, the V gene TRBV7-3; 7 nucleotides align to TRBD1. The CDR3 loop spans 15 amino acids. Trimming at V came to 1 base and at J to 1 base, leaving 1 base not matched to a gene. Germline CDR1 is SGHTA and CDR2 is FQGTGA.

This clone has a handful of counts. This sequence joins TRBV30 and TRBJ2-2; 8 bases are shared with TRBD1. Trimming cost V 0 bases and J 3 bases; bases outside gene matches: 12. CDR1 and CDR2 from the germline V gene are GTSNPN and SVGIG (reference sequence). The CDR3 loop spans 18 amino acids. The CDR3 bases are TGTGCCTGGAGTGTAGAATTTGGCAGGGGGCTGGACACCGGGGAGCTGTTTTTT. Its protein product is CAWSVEFGRGLDTGELFF.

The CDR3 region is CASSVAGSGETQYF. The DNA of the CDR3 is TGTGCCAGCAGCGTAGCCGGATCAGGAGAGACCCAGTACTTC. The gene calls are TRBV9 and TRBJ2-5; D not resolved. CDR1 is SGDLS and CDR2 is YYNGEE in the germline V gene. The CDR3 runs 14 residues. The V gene lost 0 bases and the J gene lost 4 bases, with 10 bases spanning the gap.

This clone is a singleton in its sample. The V call is TRBV5-1, the J call TRBJ2-1; maybe TRBD2 (7 bases). The CDR3 runs to 13 residues. The ends were cut back, 2 bases at V and 9 bases at J, with 12 bases in the middle. Germline CDR1 is SGHRS and CDR2 is YFSETQ. CDR3 DNA sequence: TGCGCCAGCAGCTTAGGGGGGGTGAGTGAGCAGTTCTTC. It is translated as CASSLGGVSEQFF.

This clone was detected only a few times. V usage is TRBV10-3 and J usage is TRBJ2-2; a possible D gene is TRBD2 (5 bases). The CDR3 totals 14 residues. The germline CDR1 and CDR2 sequences are ENHRY and SYGVKD. Trimming removed 2 bases from V and 1 base from J, with 5 bases in between. The CDR3 loop is CAISERGNTGELFF. CDR3 in DNA: TGTGCCATCAGTGAGCGGGGGAACACCGGGGAGCTGTTTTTT.

The V and J genes are TRBV6-5 and TRBJ2-1; 9 bases line up with TRBD1. This CDR3 has 14 amino acids. The germline CDR1 and CDR2 sequences are MNHEY and SVGAGI. The J segment lost 7 bases and the V segment lost 8 bases, leaving 9 bases of the junction unmatched. This CDR3 is CASYPGQGRNEQFF. The CDR3 DNA follows: TGTGCCAGCTATCCGGGACAGGGTCGGAATGAGCAGTTCTTC.

This rearrangement joins TRBV6-5 to TRBJ2-7; TRBD1 matches at 11 bases. V shed 0 bases, J shed 3 bases, and the junction held 4 bases outside the gene matches. The length of the CDR3 is 16 residues. Germline V gene lookup returns CDR1 MNHEY and CDR2 SVGAGI. The CDR3 nucleotides are TGTGCCAGCAGTTACTCGACCGGGACAGGGGGCTACGAGCAGTACTTC. It specifies CASSYSTGTGGYEQYF.

The V gene is TRBV6-6, the J gene TRBJ1-5; maybe TRBD1 (6 bases). The CDR3 is 14 amino acids. Per the germline V gene, CDR1 is MNHNY and CDR2 is SVGAGI (reference sequence). The CDR3 here is CASTGGGSNQPQHF. CDR3 DNA: TGTGCTTCGACTGGGGGGGGCAGCAATCAGCCCCAGCATTTT.

V gene TRBV7-2 combines with J gene TRBJ2-1; D call uncertain. Trimming took 6 bases from V and 6 from J, leaving 9 bases between them. The CDR3 covers 12 residues. From germline, CDR1 is SGHTA and CDR2 FQGNSA. DNA for the CDR3: TGTGCCAGCAGGCAAGCTGGCAATGAGCAGTTCTTC. Its protein is CASRQAGNEQFF.

This chain uses TRBV19 with TRBJ1-5; possibly TRBD1 for D (5 bases). Germline CDR1 and CDR2: LNHDA and SQIVND (reference sequence). The germline V and J ends were trimmed by 5 bases and 3 bases, with 11 bases remaining between them. The CDR3 totals 14 residues. CDR3 region: CASSPTGFNQPQHF. The CDR3, as DNA: TGTGCCAGTAGTCCCACAGGTTTCAATCAGCCCCAGCATTTT.

V usage is TRBV24-1 and J usage is TRBJ2-5; 13 nucleotides line up with TRBD2. Germline CDR1 reads KGHDR; CDR2 reads SFDVKD. The CDR3 is made up of 16 amino acids. The junction had 0 bases not matched to a gene; V was cut back by 0 bases and J by 3 bases. In DNA form, the CDR3 reads TGTGCCACCAGTGATTTGGGGACTAGCGGGAAAGAGACCCAGTACTTC. Translated, it gives CATSDLGTSGKETQYF.

In DNA, the CDR3 is TGTGCCAGCAGCTTGGCAGGGGGGACCTACGAGCAGTACTTC. It is translated as CASSLAGGTYEQYF. V usage is TRBV5-4 and J usage is TRBJ2-7; possibly TRBD1 for D (7 bases). Trimming pared 0 bases from V and 2 bases from J, leaving 9 bases between. The CDR3 length is 14 residues. Germline V gives CDR1 SGHNT, CDR2 YYREEE (reference sequence).

The V call is TRBV4-1, the J call TRBJ1-5; D might be TRBD1 (5 bases). Germline V gene lookup returns CDR1 MGHRA and CDR2 YSYEKL. The CDR3 is 14 amino acids. The V end lost 0 bases, the J end lost 6 bases, and 9 bases lay between the germline ends. CDR3 in amino acids: CASSQDRVGQPQHF. For the CDR3, the DNA is TGCGCCAGCAGCCAAGACAGGGTAGGTCAGCCCCAGCATTTT.

The chain uses TRBV27 and TRBJ2-1, with 10 bases lining up with TRBD2. CDR3 length: 16 residues. V shed 4 bases, J shed 7 bases, and the junction held 10 bases outside the gene matches. Looked up from germline, CDR1 is MNHEY and CDR2 is SMNVEV (reference sequence). The CDR3 loop is CASSSHASGRGNEQFF. DNA of the CDR3: TGTGCCAGCAGTTCTCACGCTAGCGGGAGAGGTAATGAGCAGTTCTTC.

This clone was detected only once. V is TRBV28 and J is TRBJ1-2; D is unresolved. Germline loops: CDR1 MDHEN, CDR2 SYDVKM. V was cut by 2 bases and J by 0 bases, with 7 bases left in between. There are 14 residues in the CDR3. The CDR3 DNA reads TGTGCCAGCAGTTTACTCTTAGCTAACTATGGCTACACCTTC. Its translation: CASSLLLANYGYTF.

The V gene is TRBV19, the J gene TRBJ2-5, with TRBD1 matching 8 bases. The CDR3 runs to 14 residues. Germline V gene sequence: CDR1 LNHDA, CDR2 SQIVND (reference sequence). The V and J ends lost 5 bases and 6 bases, in that order; junction bases with no gene match: 8. Here the CDR3 DNA reads TGTGCCAGTAGTCCGTCAGGGGGCTCGAAGACCCAGTACTTC. This translates into CASSPSGGSKTQYF.

The rearrangement links TRBV27 to TRBJ2-5; D is perhaps TRBD1 (6 bases). The CDR3 is 14 amino acids. V lost 0 bases to trimming and J lost 5 bases, with 10 bases between them. CDR1 is MNHEY and CDR2 is SMNVEV in the germline V gene (reference sequence). In DNA form, the CDR3 reads TGTGCCAGCAGTTTATCGAGGGGGTATGAGACCCAGTACTTC. This translates into CASSLSRGYETQYF.

This clone was observed a few times. J is TRBJ2-1 and V is TRBV3-1 (or the pseudogene TRBV3-2); maybe TRBD2 (6 bases). Trimming took 5 bases from V and 9 from J, leaving 11 bases between them. Germline lookup yields CDR1 LGHDT and CDR2 YNNKEL (reference sequence). CDR3 length: 12 amino acids. The chain's CDR3 is CASSFTSSEQFF. CDR3 coding DNA: TGTGCCAGCAGCTTTACTAGCTCTGAGCAGTTCTTC.

The gene calls are TRBV11-2 and TRBJ2-7; D is unresolved. V gave up 1 base and J gave up 7 bases, with 5 bases separating them. The CDR3 runs 11 residues. Germline loops: CDR1 SGHAT, CDR2 FQNNGV. CDR3 sequence: CASSLAREQYF. The CDR3, as DNA: TGTGCCAGCAGCTTAGCGAGGGAGCAGTACTTC. The full variable domain, completed using reference TRBV11-2 and TRBJ2-7, is EAGVAQSPRYKIIEKRQSVAFWCNPISGHATLYWYQQILGQGPKLLIQFQNNGVVDDSQLPKDRFSAERLKGVDSTLKIQPAKLEDSAVYLCASSLAREQYFGPGTRLTVT.

The chain combines TRBV29-1 with TRBJ2-6; no definite D call. Germline V lookup: CDR1 SQVTM, CDR2 ANQGSEA. Deletions cut 6 bases from V and 4 bases from J, with 13 bases between. The CDR3 loop spans 14 amino acids. CDR3 region: CSVVDARGANVLTF. For the CDR3, the DNA is TGCAGCGTCGTGGATGCGAGGGGGGCCAACGTCCTGACTTTC.

The count of this clone is one. This sequence joins TRBV7-2 and TRBJ1-3; 8 bases are a match to TRBD1. This CDR3 region has 16 residues. Germline assignment: CDR1 SGHTA and CDR2 FQGNSA. J gave up 4 bases and V 1 base, and 6 bases lay outside the gene matches. This CDR3 reads CASSLDGTGGGNTIYF. Here the CDR3 DNA reads TGTGCCAGCAGCTTAGATGGTACAGGGGGGGGAAACACCATATATTTT. The full variable domain, with the rest looked up from reference TRBV7-2 and TRBJ1-3, is GAGVSQSPSNKVTEKGKDVELRCDPISGHTALYWYRQSLGQGLEFLIYFQGNSAPDKSGLPSDRFSAERTGGSVSTLTIQRTQQEDSAVYLCASSLDGTGGGNTIYFGEGSWLTVV.

The chain carries TRBV7-6 and TRBJ1-3, with 7 positions matching TRBD1. With V trimmed by 1 base and J by 0 bases, 0 bases remained unmatched. Germline V gene lookup returns CDR1 SGHVS and CDR2 FNYEAQ. This CDR3 region has 15 residues. CDR3 DNA sequence: TGTGCCAGCAGCTTAGGGGACAGCTCTGGAAACACCATATATTTT. It encodes CASSLGDSSGNTIYF.

The chain has TRBV7-9 and TRBJ1-6; D not certain. V lost 1 base and J lost 8, with 9 bases in between. The CDR3 sequence is 14 residues long. CDR1 SEHNR and CDR2 FQNEAQ come from the germline V gene (reference sequence). CDR3 region: CASSLVADYSPLHF. CDR3 in DNA: TGTGCCAGCAGCTTAGTTGCGGATTATTCACCCCTCCACTTT.

The V call is TRBV2, the J call TRBJ2-3; 7 positions agree with TRBD1. This CDR3 comprises 13 residues. The germline V gene encodes CDR1 SNHLY and CDR2 FYNNEI. V shed 8 bases and J 5 bases; nucleotides not matched to a gene: 7. The CDR3 DNA is TGTGCCAGCGAAAGACAGGGAGTAGATACGCAGTATTTT. Translated, it gives CASERQGVDTQYF.